Sequencing of this TCR beta chain was carried out in a study of T cells after yellow fever vaccination (dated by TCRdb to between 2018 and 2021). Study-wide context: The SMART-Seq v4 Ultra Low Input RNA kit was used to prepare libraries from fractions with low cell numbers. Bulk TCR alpha and beta repertoires were sequenced longitudinally to track T-cell clones before and after primary and booster YFV17D yellow fever vaccination. Two healthy male donors, one aged 18 to 30 and one aged 30 to 40 years, made up the cohort. Blood samples were taken at several timepoints before and after primary and secondary immunization, and bulk PBMC replicates and cell subsets were isolated. The paper's findings and limits, for the study overall: After the booster, most clones that had expanded after primary vaccination were detected again (roughly 96% of CD4 and under 90% of CD8), suggesting broad maintenance of memory. The secondary T-cell response was found to be weaker but faster than the primary response, with a peak reached on day 5 rather than on day 15. FACS-sorted repertoires could contain abundant contaminating clonotypes from the bulk population, so computational filtering was required. A small share of clonotypes occurred in both CD4 and CD8 compartments, likely arising from convergent recombination. Because the study included only two donors, the extent to which the findings can be generalized is limited.

This clonotype was detected only a few times. Its antigen remains undetermined. No base quality values were provided; no much bigger clone lies one nucleotide off. This specimen's treatment or condition label, per the study, means: live attenuated yellow fever vaccine strain. A standard Ficoll-Paque protocol was used to isolate PBMCs from peripheral blood. CD4 and CD8 T-cell fractions were isolated with Dynabeads CD4 and CD8 positive selection kits. TriZol was used to extract RNA from bulk PBMCs, from CD4 and CD8 fractions, and from dextramer-positive and dextramer-negative fractions. From cysteine to phenylalanine, the CDR3 is 11 amino acids long. CDR3 DNA only is kept here, 33 bases in frame from base 1. Cut back by 6 bases and 7 bases, the V and J ends lie 10 bases apart. Sequenced using an Illumina NovaSeq 6000. TCR cDNA was made using 5'RACE template switching, a step that added a universal primer site and unique molecular identifiers. Priming of cDNA synthesis was performed from both the TCR alpha and TCR beta constant segments. Library amplification used two PCR steps, and the second PCR step added sample barcodes and sequencing adapters. Sequencing of libraries was done on Illumina HiSeq 2500 (2x100 bp) or NovaSeq (2x150 bp). The paper's data handling went like this. MIGEC handled demultiplexing of reads and collapsing into UMI consensus sequences, while MiXCR performed V(D)J alignment. Using edgeR on replicate PBMC samples, clonotypes were called vaccine-responding if FDR was below 0.01 and the log2 fold change was above 5 up to day 15. Each bulk clonotype received a CD4 or CD8 identity based on whether the sequenced CD4 or CD8 repertoire contained that clonotype at higher abundance. Through fastp at Q25 and MiXCR, TCRdb rebuilt clones from the public reads, retaining in-frame beta chains. All rows with the same CDR3 protein become a single entry with the most common DNA and genes. None of the V and J calls come from the authors' own analysis; TCRdb made them. For this sample there are fewer than 400,000 distinct CDR3 sequences; around 10% appear just once. Jointly, the top ten make up 3% to 3.5% of the sample.

This TCR was sampled from a man between 18 and 29 years old who received the YFV17D yellow fever vaccine. The specimen comprised CD4+ T cells sorted from PBMCs, sampled 45 days after the yellow fever booster vaccination. The sequence is built from TRBV12-3 or TRBV12-4 and TRBJ2-7; the D gene is perhaps TRBD2, from 5 matching bases. The base sequence is TGTGCCAGCAGCTCCGGACTGGAGCAGTACTTC. Its protein reads: CASSSGLEQYF.